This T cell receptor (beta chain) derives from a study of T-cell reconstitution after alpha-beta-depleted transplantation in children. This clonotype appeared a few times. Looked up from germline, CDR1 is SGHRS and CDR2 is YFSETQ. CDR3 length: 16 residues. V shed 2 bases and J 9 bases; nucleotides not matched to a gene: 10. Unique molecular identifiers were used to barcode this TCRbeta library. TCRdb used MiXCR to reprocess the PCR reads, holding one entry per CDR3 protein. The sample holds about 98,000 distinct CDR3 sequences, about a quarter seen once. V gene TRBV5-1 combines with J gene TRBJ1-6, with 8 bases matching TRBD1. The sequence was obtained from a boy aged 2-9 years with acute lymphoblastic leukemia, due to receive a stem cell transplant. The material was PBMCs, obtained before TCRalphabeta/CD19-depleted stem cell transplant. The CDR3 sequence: CASSLFQGQGASPLHF. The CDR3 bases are TGCGCCAGCAGCTTATTCCAAGGACAGGGCGCTTCACCCCTCCACTTT.